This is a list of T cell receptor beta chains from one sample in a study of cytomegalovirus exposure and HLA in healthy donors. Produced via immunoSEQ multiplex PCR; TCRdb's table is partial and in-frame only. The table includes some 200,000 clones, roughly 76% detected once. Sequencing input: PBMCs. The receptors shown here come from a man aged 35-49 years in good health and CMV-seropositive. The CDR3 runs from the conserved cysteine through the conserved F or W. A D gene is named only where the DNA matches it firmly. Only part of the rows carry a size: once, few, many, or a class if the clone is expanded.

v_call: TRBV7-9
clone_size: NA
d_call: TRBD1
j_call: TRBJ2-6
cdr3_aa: CASSPPGTAGANVLTF
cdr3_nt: TGTGCCAGCAGCCCTCCCGGGACAGCCGGGGCCAACGTCCTGACTTTC

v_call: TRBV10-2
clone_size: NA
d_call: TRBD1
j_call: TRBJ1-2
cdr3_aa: CASSEGTGINYGYTF
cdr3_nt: TGCGCCAGCAGTGAGGGGACAGGGATAAACTATGGCTACACCTTC

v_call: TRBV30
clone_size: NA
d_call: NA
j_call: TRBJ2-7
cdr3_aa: CAWARGYEQYF
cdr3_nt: TGTGCCTGGGCTAGGGGCTACGAGCAGTACTTC

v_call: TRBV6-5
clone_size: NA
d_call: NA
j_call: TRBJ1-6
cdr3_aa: CASSYVAINSPLHF
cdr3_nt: TGTGCCAGCAGTTACGTGGCAATCAATTCACCCCTCCACTTT

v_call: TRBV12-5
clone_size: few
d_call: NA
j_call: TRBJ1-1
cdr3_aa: CASGLVRSQGGVNTEAFF
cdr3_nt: TGTGCTAGTGGTTTGGTACGGTCCCAGGGTGGGGTGAACACTGAAGCTTTCTTT

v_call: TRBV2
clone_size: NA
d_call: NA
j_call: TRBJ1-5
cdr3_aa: CASSEARGVGNQPQHF
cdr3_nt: TGTGCCAGCAGTGAAGCCCGGGGGGTGGGCAATCAGCCCCAGCATTTT

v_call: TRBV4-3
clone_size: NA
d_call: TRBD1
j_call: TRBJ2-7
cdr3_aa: CASRPGTGGIYEQYF
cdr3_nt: TGCGCCAGCAGGCCTGGGACAGGGGGAATCTACGAGCAGTACTTC

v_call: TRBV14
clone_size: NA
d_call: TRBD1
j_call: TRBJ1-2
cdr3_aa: CASSQTGDRDGYTF
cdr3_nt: TGTGCCAGCAGCCAAACCGGGGACAGGGATGGCTACACCTTC

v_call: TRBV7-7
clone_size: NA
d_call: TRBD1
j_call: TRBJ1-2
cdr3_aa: CASSLKGAAANYGYTF
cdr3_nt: TGTGCTAGCAGCTTAAAGGGGGCGGCAGCTAACTATGGCTACACCTTC

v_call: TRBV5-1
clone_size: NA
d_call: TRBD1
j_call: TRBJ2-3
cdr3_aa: CASRRYQGGTDTQYF
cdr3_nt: TGCGCCAGCAGACGATACCAGGGGGGCACAGATACGCAGTATTTT

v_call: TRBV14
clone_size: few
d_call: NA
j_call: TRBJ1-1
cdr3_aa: CASSHLTVSNTEAFF
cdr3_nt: TGTGCCAGCAGCCACTTGACAGTATCAAACACTGAAGCTTTCTTT

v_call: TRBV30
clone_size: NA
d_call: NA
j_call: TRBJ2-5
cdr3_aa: CAWILQGGETQYF
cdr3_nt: TGTGCCTGGATTCTCCAGGGAGGAGAGACCCAGTACTTC

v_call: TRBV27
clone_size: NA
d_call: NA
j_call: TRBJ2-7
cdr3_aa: CASRGGGSYEQYF
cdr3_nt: TGTGCCAGCAGGGGCGGGGGCAGTTACGAGCAGTACTTC

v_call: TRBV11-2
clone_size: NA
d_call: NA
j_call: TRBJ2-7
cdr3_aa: CASSPAGYEQYF
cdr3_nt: TGTGCCAGCAGTCCCGCAGGCTACGAGCAGTACTTC

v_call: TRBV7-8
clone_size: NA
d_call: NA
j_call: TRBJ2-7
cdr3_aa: CASSTRSGLTYEQYF
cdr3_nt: TGTGCCAGCAGCACCCGCTCCGGACTTACCTACGAGCAGTACTTC

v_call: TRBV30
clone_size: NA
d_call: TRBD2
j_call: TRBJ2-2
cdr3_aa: CAWRLLAGVGELFF
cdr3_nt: TGTGCCTGGAGGCTGCTAGCGGGGGTGGGGGAGCTGTTTTTT

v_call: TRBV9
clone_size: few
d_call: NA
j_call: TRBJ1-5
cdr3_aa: CASSDAGHSNQPQHF
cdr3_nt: TGTGCCAGCAGCGACGCAGGGCATAGCAATCAGCCCCAGCATTTT

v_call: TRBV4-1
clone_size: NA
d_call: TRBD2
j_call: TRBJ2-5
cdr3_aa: CASSQDRTSGALLETQYF
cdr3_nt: TGCGCCAGCAGCCAAGATAGGACTAGCGGGGCCCTCCTGGAGACCCAGTACTTC

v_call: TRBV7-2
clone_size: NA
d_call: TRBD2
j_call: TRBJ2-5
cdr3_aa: CASSSSWRGGQETQYF
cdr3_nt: TGTGCCAGCAGCTCCTCTTGGCGGGGGGGCCAAGAGACCCAGTACTTC

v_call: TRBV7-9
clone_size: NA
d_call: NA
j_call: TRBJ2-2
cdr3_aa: CASSPHPRGPANTGELFF
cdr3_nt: TGTGCCAGCAGCCCCCATCCCAGGGGCCCCGCGAACACCGGGGAGCTGTTTTTT

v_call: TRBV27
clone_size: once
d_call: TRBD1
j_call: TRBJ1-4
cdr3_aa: CASRVHRGLGEKLFF
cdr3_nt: TGTGCCAGCAGGGTCCACAGGGGGCTCGGGGAAAAACTGTTTTTT

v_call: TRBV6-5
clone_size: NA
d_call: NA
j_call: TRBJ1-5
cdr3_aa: CASSLAGSNQPQHF
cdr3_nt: TGTGCCAGCAGTTTGGCAGGGAGCAATCAGCCCCAGCATTTT

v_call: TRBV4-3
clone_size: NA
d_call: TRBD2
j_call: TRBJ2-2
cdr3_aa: CASGVIAGGYTGELFF
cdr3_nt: TGCGCCAGCGGCGTAATAGCGGGGGGTTACACCGGGGAGCTGTTTTTT

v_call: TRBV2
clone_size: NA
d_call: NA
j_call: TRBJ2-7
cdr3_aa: CASSGWGPSSYEQYF
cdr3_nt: TGTGCCAGCAGTGGTTGGGGCCCCAGCTCCTACGAGCAGTACTTC

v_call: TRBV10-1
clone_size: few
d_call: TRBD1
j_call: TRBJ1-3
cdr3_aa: CATAHPRGTGRPIPLSWSGNTIYF
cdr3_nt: TGCGCCACCGCCCACCCTAGGGGGACAGGGCGCCCTATTCCACTGTCTTGGTCTGGAAACACCATATATTTT

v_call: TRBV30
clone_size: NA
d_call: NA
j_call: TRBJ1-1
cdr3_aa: CAWRDRGATEAFF
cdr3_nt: TGTGCCTGGAGGGATCGGGGTGCTACTGAAGCTTTCTTT

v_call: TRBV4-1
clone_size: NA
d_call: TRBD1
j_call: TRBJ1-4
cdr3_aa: CASSQDWDSHPIATNEKLFF
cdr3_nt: TGCGCCAGCAGCCAAGACTGGGACAGCCACCCGATTGCAACTAATGAAAAACTGTTTTTT

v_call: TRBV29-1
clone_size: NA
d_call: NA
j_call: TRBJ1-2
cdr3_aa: CSVGGLGGYTF
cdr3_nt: TGCAGCGTTGGGGGACTTGGAGGCTACACCTTC

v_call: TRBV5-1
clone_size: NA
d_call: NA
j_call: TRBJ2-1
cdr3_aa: CASSPGLRLENEQFF
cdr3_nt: TGCGCCAGCAGCCCGGGACTCCGGTTAGAGAATGAGCAGTTCTTC

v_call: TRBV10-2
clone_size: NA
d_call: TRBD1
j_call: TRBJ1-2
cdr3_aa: CASSETDRYYGYTF
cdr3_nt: TGCGCCAGCAGTGAAACGGACAGGTACTATGGCTACACCTTC

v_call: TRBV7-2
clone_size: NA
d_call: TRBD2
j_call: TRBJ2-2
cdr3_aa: CASSPRLAGTSTGELFF
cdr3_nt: TGTGCCAGCAGTCCCCGACTAGCGGGGACCTCCACCGGGGAGCTGTTTTTT

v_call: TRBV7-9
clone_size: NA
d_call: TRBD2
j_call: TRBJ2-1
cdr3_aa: CASSPRVAGGNEQFF
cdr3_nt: TGTGCCAGCAGCCCCCGGGTAGCGGGGGGCAATGAGCAGTTCTTC